This passage covers 8 T cell receptor beta chains from one sample sequenced in a study of blood T cell repertoires in COVID-19. Repertoires were generated with immunoSEQ multiplex PCR, while TCRdb's copy carries only in-frame clones and drops some. The data contain fewer than 300,000 clones, more than 85% of them singletons. Specimen: peripheral blood. The receptors derive from a woman aged 25 to 45 with COVID-19, enrolled during active disease.

In its sample, this clone was seen once. V usage is TRBV3-1 (or the pseudogene TRBV3-2) and J usage is TRBJ2-5; 9 nucleotides match TRBD2. The CDR3 totals 15 residues. The germline V gene has CDR1 LGHDT and CDR2 YNNKEL (reference sequence). The J segment lost 1 base and the V segment lost 5 bases, leaving 5 bases of the junction unmatched. In DNA form, the CDR3 reads TGTGCCAGCAGCGGTCGCGGGAGGGCCCAAGAGACCCAGTACTTC. This sequence encodes CASSGRGRAQETQYF.

The genes are TRBV5-5 and TRBJ2-3; D unresolved. V lost 4 bases and J 1 base, leaving 10 bases between the germline ends. Germline loops: CDR1 SGHKS, CDR2 YYEKEE (reference sequence). This CDR3 has 14 residues. The CDR3: CASSPVAGTDTQYF. CDR3 nucleotide sequence: TGTGCCAGCAGCCCAGTTGCTGGCACAGATACGCAGTATTTT.

CDR3 amino acids: CASSLVDFGNTIYF. Written as DNA, the CDR3 is TGTGCCAGCAGCTTGGTGGACTTTGGAAACACCATATATTTT. The chain employs TRBV5-6 and TRBJ1-3, with no clear D. The CDR3 runs to 14 residues. In germline, CDR1 is SGHDT, CDR2 YYEEEE. V was pared by 0 bases and J by 3 bases, with 7 bases between.

This sequence joins TRBV10-3 and TRBJ1-4; D is perhaps TRBD1 (5 bases). V gave up 0 bases and J gave up 8 bases, with 19 bases separating them. CDR1 is ENHRY and CDR2 is SYGVKD in the germline V gene. This CDR3 has 17 amino acids. In DNA, the CDR3 is TGTGCCATCAGTGAGTCGAAGGGGCAGGGATCGGTCGAAAAACTGTTTTTT. The encoded protein is CAISESKGQGSVEKLFF.

The chain joins TRBV19 to TRBJ2-1, with D maybe TRBD1 (6 bases). Germline V lookup: CDR1 LNHDA, CDR2 SQIVND (reference sequence). The V end was cut by 2 bases, the J end by 13 bases, with 9 bases between. The CDR3 length is 11 residues. CDR3 region: CASSISDRQFF. In nucleotides, the CDR3 is TGTGCCAGTAGTATATCGGACAGACAGTTCTTC.

The V and J genes are TRBV5-1 and TRBJ2-6, with a possible D match to TRBD2 (5 bases). Germline V gene sequence: CDR1 SGHRS, CDR2 YFSETQ. The CDR3 sequence is 15 residues long. V dropped 0 bases and J dropped 2 bases, with 6 bases sitting between them. The DNA of the CDR3 is TGCGCCAGCAGCTTGGTGGAGGCTGGGGCCAACGTCCTGACTTTC. It translates to CASSLVEAGANVLTF.

The chain recombines TRBV6-1 with TRBJ1-2; D not certain. V was cut by 3 bases and J by 4 bases, with 21 bases left in between. In germline, CDR1 is MNHNS, CDR2 SASEGT. The CDR3 is 17 residues long. This CDR3 is CASSDPAQPHFGYGYTF. The CDR3 region has the DNA TGTGCCAGCAGTGATCCTGCACAGCCACACTTCGGCTATGGCTACACCTTC.

This chain joins TRBV27 and TRBJ2-4, with TRBD2 matching over 7 bases. This CDR3 contains 13 residues. Germline V CDR1 and CDR2: MNHEY, SMNVEV (reference sequence). Trimming cost V 5 bases and J 11 bases; bases outside gene matches: 9. CDR3 in DNA: TGTGCCAGCAGTATGAGACTAGCCGGGGTTCAGTACTTC. Its translation: CASSMRLAGVQYF.